This is a list of T cell receptor beta chains from one sample in a study of cytomegalovirus exposure and HLA in healthy donors. Assay: immunoSEQ multiplex PCR; the TCRdb copy retains only in-frame clones and omits some. In the table there are some 150,000 clones, under 75% of which are singletons. The sample comprised PBMCs. The receptors come from a woman aged 40 to 49 in good health and CMV-seronegative. Both conserved end residues are part of each CDR3.

CDR3 length,V gene,J gene,CDR3 protein
15,TRBV7-9,TRBJ1-3,CASSPAGGLGNTIYF
14,TRBV6-4,TRBJ1-1,CASSRQGLNTEAFF
15,TRBV10-3,TRBJ2-7,CAISGTGTGTYEQYF
16,TRBV28,TRBJ1-1,CASSLYQGSGNTEAFF
17,TRBV6-4,TRBJ2-7,CASSDSKGTPNTYEQYF
15,TRBV11-1,TRBJ2-1,CASSLGPSGGHEQFF
16,TRBV4-2,TRBJ2-7,CASSQEGTGAFYEQYF
18,TRBV10-3,TRBJ2-6,CAISEPGLLSSGANVLTF
14,TRBV5-4,-,CASSLDRGAYEQYF
13,TRBV28,TRBJ2-5,CASSLSGRETQYF
15,TRBV7-8,TRBJ1-5,CASSARENSNQPQHF
14,TRBV19,TRBJ1-6,CASSRGLDNSPLHF
12,TRBV30,TRBJ1-1,CAWRRETTEAFF
15,TRBV27,TRBJ1-1,CASSLFGVTRLEAFF
16,TRBV30,TRBJ1-6,CAWSSKQGQVNSPLHF
14,TRBV5-1,TRBJ2-2,CASSPGWTGGELFF
13,TRBV19,TRBJ2-7,CASSITSSYEQYF
15,TRBV5-1,TRBJ1-4,CASSSGTLEGEKLFF
12,TRBV30,TRBJ1-1,CAWDRGGTEAFF
15,TRBV28,TRBJ1-6,CASSAASSYNSPLHF
13,TRBV7-9,TRBJ2-2,CASSLGSNGELFF
15,TRBV9,TRBJ2-1,CASSLPRGGGDEQFF
11,TRBV25-1,TRBJ2-3,CASSLTDTQYF
12,TRBV11-2,TRBJ2-7,CASSLDAGEQYF
12,TRBV7-8,TRBJ2-5,CASSLRAETQYF
15,TRBV6-5,TRBJ1-6,CASRAGTAYNSPLHF
13,TRBV10-3,TRBJ2-5,CAISAAGGETQYF
15,TRBV25-1,TRBJ1-3,CASSDPKSSGNTIYF
13,TRBV5-6,TRBJ1-1,CASSRGGNTEAFF
15,TRBV7-2,TRBJ1-2,CASSVTGAGSYGYTF
16,TRBV18,TRBJ1-4,CASSPGRVATNEKLFF
13,TRBV7-6,TRBJ2-3,CASSKRLADTQYF